One and the same sample provided the 27 T cell receptor beta chains below, sequenced in a study of T-cell memory formation after mild COVID-19. MiXCR, run by TCRdb on the 5' RACE reads, gives a single entry per CDR3 protein. The sample consists of about 440,000 distinct CDR3 sequences, around 20% of them appearing once. Input material: PBMCs or a T cell subset sorted from them (not recorded which). The receptors shown here come from an adult woman who had mild COVID-19 (a few samples of this study predate the infection). Cell type and time point are not known.

This clonotype has only a few counts. The chain employs TRBV6-1 and TRBJ2-5, with TRBD1 matching over 7 bases. V trimming: 1 base; J trimming: 5 bases; junction bases outside the gene matches: 4. This CDR3 has 14 amino acids. CDR1 MNHNS and CDR2 SASEGT come from the germline V gene. Here the CDR3 DNA reads TGTGCCAGCAGTGAAGACAGGGGAATGGAGACCCAGTACTTC. Amino acid sequence: CASSEDRGMETQYF.

This chain links TRBV5-4 with TRBJ2-7; D could derive from TRBD1 or TRBD2 (6 bases each). Between the trimmed V and J ends, which lost 4 bases and 2 bases, there was a span of 16 bases. In germline, CDR1 is SGHNT, CDR2 YYREEE (reference sequence). The CDR3 contains 15 residues. The chain's CDR3 is CASSPGGGLTYEQYF. The CDR3 region has the DNA TGTGCCAGCAGCCCCGGTGGGGGGCTCACCTACGAGCAGTACTTC.

This chain uses TRBV5-6 with TRBJ2-7; D might be TRBD2 (5 bases). CDR3 length equals 12 residues. CDR1 and CDR2 (germline): SGHDT, YYEEEE. V was cut by 0 bases and J by 5 bases, with 6 bases left in between. The CDR3 nucleotides read TGTGCCAGCAGCTTGGTCGGGAACGAGCAGTACTTC. Translating it yields CASSLVGNEQYF.

This clonotype was detected only a few times. This could be a read error, since a much larger clone is one nucleotide away. V is TRBV7-9 and J is TRBJ2-5, with TRBD2 matching over 9 bases. Losses at the gene ends were 5 bases for V and 5 bases for J; bases not matched to a gene: 9. CDR3 length: 15 amino acids. Per the germline V gene, CDR1 is SEHNR and CDR2 is FQNEAQ (reference sequence). The chain's CDR3 is CASSPGRAGGETQYF. The CDR3 DNA reads TGTGCCAGCAGCCCGGGACGAGCGGGAGGCGAGACCCAGTACTTC.

This clonotype turned up a few times. The gene calls are TRBV14 and TRBJ2-7; 7 nucleotides agree with TRBD1. Germline CDR1 is SGHDN and CDR2 is FVKESK. V lost 2 bases, J lost 5 bases, and 6 bases stayed unmatched. This CDR3 has 14 residues. This CDR3 is CASSQLLRGNEQYF. The CDR3 bases are TGTGCCAGCAGCCAATTACTCAGGGGGAACGAGCAGTACTTC.

The chain couples TRBV7-6 to TRBJ2-1; tentatively, D is TRBD2 (5 bases). Looked up from germline, CDR1 is SGHVS and CDR2 is FNYEAQ. The CDR3 totals 17 residues. Trimming left V 5 bases short and J 4 bases short, with 21 bases between. The CDR3 region has the DNA TGTGCCAGCAGCCACAGAGGGAGCGGCAGAACTTACAATGAGCAGTTCTTC. Its translation is CASSHRGSGRTYNEQFF.

This chain joins TRBV12-3 or TRBV12-4 and TRBJ1-1; no clear D. Trimming took off 6 bases at V and 1 base at J, with 9 bases between the two ends. The CDR3 has 13 amino acids. The CDR3 DNA follows: TGTGCCAGCAGAAACCGGGAGAACACTGAAGCTTTCTTT. This translates into CASRNRENTEAFF.

Only a few counts were recorded for this clonotype. This chain links TRBV7-8 with TRBJ1-5; D remains unclear. Germline CDR1 is SGHVS and CDR2 is FQNEAQ. The germline V and J ends were trimmed by 5 bases and 0 bases, with 8 bases remaining between them. This CDR3 region has 14 residues. The CDR3 DNA reads as TGTGCCAGCAGCCAGAAGTATAGCAATCAGCCCCAGCATTTT. It specifies CASSQKYSNQPQHF.

This clonotype has more than one count but fewer than ten. The V call is TRBV7-3, the J call TRBJ2-3, with D possibly being TRBD2 (6 bases). V shed 2 bases and J shed 4 bases, with 10 bases lying between them. CDR1 is SGHTA and CDR2 is FQGTGA in the germline V gene. The CDR3 spans 14 residues. DNA for the CDR3: TGTGCCAGCAGCTTATACGGGAGACCAGATACGCAGTATTTT. The encoded protein is CASSLYGRPDTQYF.

V and J are TRBV3-1 and TRBJ2-7; 8 bases are a match to TRBD1. Germline V gives CDR1 LGHDT, CDR2 YNNKEL (reference sequence). This CDR3 has 15 residues. The trim removed 1 base at V and 4 bases at J, leaving 6 bases unmatched. The CDR3 loop is CASSQGAGGLYEQYF. The CDR3 coding sequence is TGTGCCAGCAGCCAAGGGGCAGGGGGCCTGTACGAGCAGTACTTC.

This clonotype was seen more than once but under ten times. This sequence joins TRBV9 and TRBJ1-2; D not resolved. Germline V CDR1 and CDR2: SGDLS, YYNGEE. CDR3 length equals 12 residues. V was trimmed by 0 bases and J by 12 bases, leaving 12 bases between them. In DNA, the CDR3 is TGTGCCAGCAGCGTAGAGGGCAGTGGGGACACCTTC. It encodes CASSVEGSGDTF.

This clonotype was detected many times. This chain links TRBV7-2 with TRBJ2-7; D is undetermined. Per germline, CDR1 SGHTA and CDR2 FQGNSA. The CDR3 is made up of 16 amino acids. V was pared by 5 bases and J by 0 bases, with 17 bases between. CDR3: CASSPPGVVFSYEQYF. CDR3 bases: TGTGCCAGCAGCCCGCCCGGTGTAGTCTTCTCCTACGAGCAGTACTTC.

Only a few counts were recorded for this clonotype. The J gene is TRBJ1-5, the V gene TRBV6-2 or TRBV6-3; 7 positions match TRBD1. The CDR3 extends over 14 amino acids. J lost 6 bases, V lost 5 bases, and 7 bases had no gene match. Germline V lookup: CDR1 MNHEY, CDR2 SVGEGT. The CDR3 coding sequence is TGTGCCAGCAGTACCGGGTCAGGGGGTCAGCCCCAGCATTTT. This sequence encodes CASSTGSGGQPQHF.

The chain couples TRBV5-6 to TRBJ1-2; 12 bases are a match to TRBD1. Germline V gene sequence: CDR1 SGHDT, CDR2 YYEEEE. The CDR3 totals 16 residues. The V segment lost 4 bases and the J segment 1 base; nucleotides outside the gene matches: 5. The CDR3, as DNA: TGTGCCAGCAGCCCGGGACAGGGGGCTCTTAACTATGGCTACACCTTC. This encodes CASSPGQGALNYGYTF.

This clonotype was recorded a few times. This chain joins TRBV4-2 and TRBJ1-1, with a possible D match to TRBD1 (5 bases). The V gene's germline CDR1 is LGHNA and CDR2 YNFKEQ. Trimming pared 1 base from V and 8 bases from J, leaving 11 bases between. This CDR3 is built from 13 residues. The CDR3 sequence is CASSQVGAAEAFF. The CDR3 nucleotides are TGTGCCAGCAGCCAAGTCGGGGCGGCAGAAGCTTTCTTT.

The gene calls are TRBV6-5 and TRBJ2-7; 8 bases match TRBD1. CDR1 is MNHEY and CDR2 is SVGAGI in the germline V gene. Unmatched junction bases numbered 13, after V lost 9 bases and J lost 3 bases. The CDR3 extends over 15 amino acids. This CDR3 reads CASLKGRGRVYEQYF. For the CDR3, the DNA is TGTGCCAGTCTCAAGGGCAGGGGGCGCGTCTACGAGCAGTACTTC.

The rearrangement joins TRBV9 to TRBJ2-1; possible D gene TRBD1, 6 bases. Germline V gives CDR1 SGDLS, CDR2 YYNGEE. The CDR3 has 15 amino acids. The V end was cut by 3 bases, the J end by 9 bases, with 19 bases between. The CDR3 loop is CASSGQQGPSGEQFF. Here the CDR3 DNA reads TGTGCCAGCAGCGGGCAACAGGGCCCGTCGGGTGAGCAGTTCTTC.

The DNA of the CDR3 is TGTGCCAGCAGCCGCGGACTAGCGGGGAGCACAGATACGCAGTATTTT. This encodes CASSRGLAGSTDTQYF. This chain connects TRBV7-7 to TRBJ2-3; TRBD2 agrees at 12 bases. Trimming at V came to 5 bases and at J to 0 bases, leaving 3 bases not matched to a gene. Looked up from germline, CDR1 is SSHAT and CDR2 is FNYEAQ (reference sequence). The CDR3 length is 16 residues.

The chain employs TRBV12-3 or TRBV12-4 and TRBJ1-1, with a possible D match to TRBD1 (6 bases). With 5 bases removed from V and 5 bases from J, the gap between germline ends came to 12 bases. CDR3 length: 13 amino acids. CDR3 residues: CASSHQGKTEAFF. The CDR3 bases are TGTGCCAGCAGTCACCAGGGGAAGACTGAAGCTTTCTTT.

This clonotype was seen more than once but under ten times. The gene calls are TRBV5-1 and TRBJ2-3; D uncertain. CDR3 size: 15 residues. The germline CDR1 and CDR2 sequences are SGHRS and YFSETQ. V was pared by 7 bases and J by 0 bases, with 15 bases between. CDR3 in amino acids: CASRLRAASTDTQYF. The CDR3 nucleotides are TGCGCCAGCCGACTCCGGGCCGCCAGCACAGATACGCAGTATTTT.

The chain carries TRBV19 and TRBJ1-2; the D gene is possibly TRBD1 (6 bases). The V gene lost 7 bases and the J gene lost 2 bases, with 8 bases spanning the gap. CDR1 and CDR2 (germline): LNHDA, SQIVND (reference sequence). CDR3 length: 12 residues. This CDR3 is CASTGENYGYTF. CDR3 bases: TGTGCCAGTACAGGGGAGAACTATGGCTACACCTTC.

This clonotype was seen a handful of times. The chain carries TRBV7-9 and TRBJ2-7; D gene ambiguous. Germline CDR1 is SEHNR and CDR2 is FQNEAQ (reference sequence). The V end was cut by 5 bases, the J end by 2 bases, with 22 bases between. The CDR3 totals 17 residues. The CDR3 region has the DNA TGTGCCAGCAGCCCATCGGACGGAGAACAACGGGCCTACGAGCAGTACTTC. Protein: CASSPSDGEQRAYEQYF. Full variable domain (rest looked up from reference TRBV7-9 and TRBJ2-7): DTGVSQNPRHKITKRGQNVTFRCDPISEHNRLYWYRQTLGQGPEFLTYFQNEAQLEKSRLLSDRFSAERPKGSFSTLEIQRTEQGDSAMYLCASSPSDGEQRAYEQYFGPGTRLTVT.

The chain links TRBV5-1 to TRBJ1-2, with 9 bases that match TRBD1. The ends lost 0 bases at V and 6 bases at J; junction bases unmatched: 3. Germline CDR1 is SGHRS and CDR2 is YFSETQ. The CDR3 loop spans 14 amino acids. The chain's CDR3 is CASSLVNRGHGYTF. CDR3 nucleotide sequence: TGCGCCAGCAGCTTGGTAAACAGGGGGCATGGCTACACCTTC. The full variable domain, in which reference TRBV5-1 and TRBJ1-2 provide the parts outside the CDR3, is KAGVTQTPRYLIKTRGQQVTLSCSPISGHRSVSWYQQTPGQGLQFLFEYFSETQRNKGNFPGRFSGRQFSNSRSEMNVSTLELGDSALYLCASSLVNRGHGYTFGSGTRLTVV.

This clonotype has more than one count but fewer than ten. This chain links TRBV7-6 with TRBJ1-6, with a tentative D call TRBD1 (6 bases). The germline V gene has CDR1 SGHVS and CDR2 FNYEAQ. Between the trimmed V and J ends, which lost 5 bases and 7 bases, there was a span of 12 bases. The CDR3 length is 14 residues. The DNA of the CDR3 is TGTGCCAGCAGCACCGGACAGCCCAATTCACCCCTCCACTTT. Its translation: CASSTGQPNSPLHF.

Only a few counts were recorded for this clonotype. The rearrangement uses TRBV7-8 and TRBJ2-5, with TRBD2 matching over 10 bases. V dropped 5 bases and J dropped 4; count of bases not matched to a gene: 7. This CDR3 has 15 amino acids. CDR1 and CDR2 (germline): SGHVS, FQNEAQ. In DNA, the CDR3 is TGTGCCAGCAGCCCGCTAGCGGGAGAGGGAGAGACCCAGTACTTC. Translated, it gives CASSPLAGEGETQYF.

This sequence joins TRBV20-1 and TRBJ1-2; TRBD1 matches 11 bases. The CDR3 contains 17 residues. After removal of 0 bases from V and 7 bases from J, the junction contained 13 bases not matched to a gene. Per germline, CDR1 DFQATT and CDR2 SNEGSKA (reference sequence). CDR3 in DNA: TGCAGTGCTAGAGATCCATACGGACAGGGGGCGCTTTCTGGCTACACCTTC. It specifies CSARDPYGQGALSGYTF.

The rearrangement uses TRBV12-3 or TRBV12-4 and TRBJ1-5; TRBD1 matches at 8 bases. CDR3 length equals 15 residues. The V and J ends lost 5 bases and 6 bases, in that order; junction bases with no gene match: 9. CDR3: CASSKAQGAGQPQHF. The CDR3 DNA reads TGTGCCAGCAGTAAAGCCCAGGGGGCAGGTCAGCCCCAGCATTTT.